This TCR beta chain was sequenced during a study of T cell responses to AZD1222 COVID-19 vaccine. Assay used: immunoSEQ multiplex PCR; TCRdb lists only in-frame clones, some missing. In the table there are some 120,000 clones, roughly 90% of which are singletons. The CDR3 loop spans 12 amino acids. V lost 3 bases and J 3 bases, leaving 5 bases between the germline ends. Per germline, CDR1 SGHNT and CDR2 YENEEA. This sequence joins TRBV11-3 and TRBJ1-1, with a tentative D call TRBD1 (5 bases). This sample comprised peripheral blood, obtained 28 days after the second AZD1222 dose. This TCR was sampled from an adult who received the AZD1222 COVID-19 vaccine. The CDR3 sequence is CASSLTDTEAFF. For the CDR3, the DNA is TGTGCCAGCAGCTTGACAGACACTGAAGCTTTCTTT. The full variable domain, with the rest looked up from reference TRBV11-3 and TRBJ1-1, is EAGVVQSPRYKIIEKKQPVAFWCNPISGHNTLYWYLQNLGQGPELLIRYENEEAVDDSQLPKDRFSAERLKGVDSTLKIQPAELGDSAVYLCASSLTDTEAFFGQGTRLTVV.